Presented here are 20 T cell receptor beta chains from one specimen sequenced in a study of shared clonotypes between healthy human individuals. Cells designated naive CD8 were CD45RO-negative and were positively selected for CCR7, with terminally differentiated effector memory CD45RA+ cells excluded. Profiling relied on immunoSEQ multiplex PCR, and the TCRdb table lists in-frame clones only, not all of them. The sample has about 2 million clones; about 95% are singletons. The source material was naive CD8+ T cells sorted from blood. The receptors shown here come from a man between 18 and 35 years old in good health.

A single count supports this clone. CDR3 sequence reads: CASSTDRGQETQYF. As DNA, the CDR3 is TGTGCCAGCAGCACCGACAGGGGCCAAGAGACCCAGTACTTC. The chain uses TRBV6-5 and TRBJ2-5; 8 nucleotides agree with TRBD1. The CDR3 is 14 residues long. In germline, CDR1 is MNHEY, CDR2 SVGAGI. V gave up 6 bases and J gave up 1 base; unmatched junction bases: 4.

This clone was detected a few times. The V and J genes are TRBV6-1 and TRBJ1-6, with D uncertain. CDR3 length equals 13 residues. Trimming took 7 bases from V and 7 from J, leaving 11 bases between them. Per germline, CDR1 MNHNS and CDR2 SASEGT. DNA for the CDR3: TGTGCCAGCATCGGTAACATGAATTCACCCCTCCACTTT. The encoded protein is CASIGNMNSPLHF.

This chain's CDR3 is CASSFLRDRGFVGEQYF. The CDR3, as DNA: TGTGCCAGCAGCTTCCTCCGGGACAGGGGGTTCGTAGGGGAGCAGTACTTC. The chain couples TRBV7-8 to TRBJ2-7, with 11 bases identical to TRBD1. Per germline, CDR1 SGHVS and CDR2 FQNEAQ. The trim removed 3 bases at V and 7 bases at J, leaving 14 bases unmatched. There are 17 residues in the CDR3.

V usage is TRBV28 and J usage is TRBJ1-5; D remains ambiguous. Between the trimmed V and J ends, which lost 0 bases and 5 bases, there was a span of 11 bases. The CDR3 covers 15 residues. Germline CDR1 reads MDHEN; CDR2 reads SYDVKM. This CDR3 is CASSLWGSVDQPQHF. Written as DNA, the CDR3 is TGTGCCAGCAGTTTATGGGGGTCAGTGGATCAGCCCCAGCATTTT.

The chain has TRBV5-1 and TRBJ2-3, with 13 nucleotides matching TRBD2. The CDR3 is 17 residues long. With 2 bases clipped from V and 3 bases from J, the junction kept 6 bases outside the gene matches. Germline loops: CDR1 SGHRS, CDR2 YFSETQ. The DNA of the CDR3 is TGCGCCAGCAGCTTACGACTAGCGGGAGGATCTACAGATACGCAGTATTTT. Translated: CASSLRLAGGSTDTQYF.

This rearrangement joins TRBV15 to TRBJ1-1; unclear D gene. Trimming took off 5 bases at V and 4 bases at J, with 20 bases between the two ends. There are 16 residues in the CDR3. CDR1 and CDR2 (germline): LNHNV, YYDKDF (reference sequence). DNA of the CDR3: TGTGCCACCAGCTTGGGTAGATGGGTAGGGTTCACTGAAGCTTTCTTT. Translated, it gives CATSLGRWVGFTEAFF.

Here the CDR3 DNA reads TGCGCCAGCAGCTTGGGTTCCGGGGCCGAGCAGTACTTC. It is translated as CASSLGSGAEQYF. The V and J genes are TRBV5-1 and TRBJ2-7; either TRBD1 or TRBD2 may fit D (5 bases each). Germline CDR1 reads SGHRS; CDR2 reads YFSETQ. With 0 bases removed from V and 6 bases from J, the gap between germline ends came to 10 bases. This CDR3 contains 13 residues.

V gene TRBV10-2 combines with J gene TRBJ2-1; no clear D. The germline V gene encodes CDR1 WSHSY and CDR2 SAAADI. The V gene lost 2 bases and the J gene lost 1 base, with 9 bases spanning the gap. CDR3 length: 15 residues. DNA of the CDR3: TGCGCCAGCAGTGAGAAGCGTGTTTCCTACAATGAGCAGTTCTTC. It yields the protein CASSEKRVSYNEQFF.

The V gene is TRBV4-3, the J gene TRBJ2-7; D perhaps matches TRBD2 (5 bases). The CDR3 covers 14 residues. With 0 bases removed from V and 7 bases from J, the gap between germline ends came to 13 bases. From germline, CDR1 is LGHNA and CDR2 YSLEER. CDR3 sequence (DNA): TGCGCCAGCAGCCAAGATAGAGGGTTCTCAGAGCAGTACTTC. Its translation: CASSQDRGFSEQYF.

J is TRBJ1-1 and V is TRBV19; D remains unclear. CDR1 is LNHDA, CDR2 SQIVND, per germline (reference sequence). V lost 5 bases and J lost 0, with 7 bases in between. The CDR3 is made up of 13 amino acids. The CDR3 DNA sequence: TGTGCCAGTAGTTTCAGGATGAACACTGAAGCTTTCTTT. Amino acids: CASSFRMNTEAFF.

The chain carries TRBV14 and TRBJ2-7; unclear D gene. Trimming took 8 bases from V and 2 from J, leaving 13 bases between them. The CDR3 length is 13 residues. Germline-derived CDR1 and CDR2 are SGHDN and FVKESK. CDR3 sequence (DNA): TGTGCCAGCTCAGATCCCCCGGCCTACGAGCAGTACTTC. Translated, it gives CASSDPPAYEQYF.

J is TRBJ2-2 and V is TRBV13; D not resolved. Trimming left V 8 bases short and J 7 bases short, with 11 bases between. CDR3 size: 12 residues. Germline V CDR1 and CDR2: PRHDT, FYEKMQ (reference sequence). CDR3 residues: CASGSPDGELFF. CDR3 coding DNA: TGTGCCAGCGGGTCCCCGGACGGGGAGCTGTTTTTT.

To note about this clone: Other DNA variants within this sample encode the same CDR3. The chain employs TRBV6-5 and TRBJ2-1; 9 bases are a match to TRBD1. After removal of 0 bases from V and 4 bases from J, the junction contained 1 base not matched to a gene. The CDR3 is made up of 15 amino acids. Germline V gene sequence: CDR1 MNHEY, CDR2 SVGAGI. CDR3 amino acids: CASSYSGQGYNEQFF. The CDR3, as DNA: TGTGCCAGCAGTTACTCCGGACAGGGGTACAATGAGCAGTTCTTC.

The chain employs TRBV27 and TRBJ2-3; D not resolved. The CDR3 is 13 residues long. Germline CDR1 MNHEY, CDR2 SMNVEV (reference sequence). V lost 5 bases, J lost 0 bases, and 6 bases lay in between. The CDR3 nucleotides read TGTGCCAGCAGTCGAGCTAGCACAGATACGCAGTATTTT. Translated, it gives CASSRASTDTQYF.

The rearrangement uses TRBV2 and TRBJ2-7, with D perhaps being TRBD1 or TRBD2 (6 bases each). The CDR3 sequence is 16 residues long. In germline, CDR1 is SNHLY, CDR2 FYNNEI. Trimming removed 7 bases at V and 0 bases at J, with 19 bases between. The CDR3 protein is CASTPGAGHSSYEQYF. The CDR3 nucleotides are TGTGCCAGCACCCCAGGGGCGGGGCACAGCTCCTACGAGCAGTACTTC.

The chain links TRBV7-6 to TRBJ2-3; 8 bases fit TRBD2. The CDR3 contains 16 residues. CDR1 is SGHVS, CDR2 FNYEAQ, per germline. V trimming: 1 base; J trimming: 5 bases; junction bases outside the gene matches: 8. DNA of the CDR3: TGTGCCAGCAGCTTAGGGGCCGGGGGGGCTGAAGATACGCAGTATTTT. This gives the protein CASSLGAGGAEDTQYF.

This clone was counted a single time. The chain uses TRBV10-3 and TRBJ2-2; no clear D gene. The germline V and J ends were trimmed by 2 bases and 8 bases, with 9 bases remaining between them. Germline CDR1 is ENHRY and CDR2 is SYGVKD. This CDR3 comprises 13 residues. The CDR3 region is CAISEALTGELFF. CDR3 coding DNA: TGTGCCATCAGTGAGGCCTTGACGGGGGAGCTGTTTTTT.

The gene calls are TRBV2 and TRBJ2-7; 8 bases align to TRBD1. The CDR3 covers 14 residues. Germline trimming cut 10 bases from V and 6 bases from J; bases unmatched to any gene: 14. Germline V gives CDR1 SNHLY, CDR2 FYNNEI. CDR3 in amino acids: CAKLRMTGAGEQYF. The CDR3 nucleotides are TGTGCCAAACTCCGGATGACAGGGGCCGGCGAGCAGTACTTC.

The chain couples TRBV19 to TRBJ1-5; D might be TRBD1 (5 bases). V shed 1 base and J shed 5 bases, with 12 bases lying between them. This CDR3 region has 15 residues. Germline V gene data show CDR1 as LNHDA and CDR2 as SQIVND (reference sequence). The chain's CDR3 is CASSIATRDHQPQHF. The CDR3 region has the DNA TGTGCCAGTAGTATAGCGACCAGGGACCATCAGCCCCAGCATTTT.

The chain uses TRBV27 and TRBJ1-5; maybe TRBD1 (6 bases). The V end was cut by 5 bases, the J end by 7 bases, with 15 bases between. Germline lookup yields CDR1 MNHEY and CDR2 SMNVEV (reference sequence). The CDR3 is 14 amino acids. The CDR3 region is CASSKGVGGQPQHF. For the CDR3, the DNA is TGTGCCAGCAGTAAGGGGGTGGGGGGCCAGCCCCAGCATTTT.